This passage covers 2 T cell receptor beta chains from one sample sequenced in a study of OX40 agonist ivuxolimab in advanced cancers. Only in-frame clones appear in the TCRdb table, and some are missing; sequencing was by immunoSEQ multiplex PCR. This repertoire shows about 50,000 clones, more than 75% found once; its top ten account for 2% to 3%. The source material was CD4+ or CD8+ T cells sorted from blood, sampled in a trial of the OX40 agonist ivuxolimab. The receptors shown here come from an adult with an advanced solid tumor such as melanoma, head and neck, liver or kidney cancer.

The chain couples TRBV19 to TRBJ1-1, with a possible D match to TRBD1 (6 bases). The ends were cut back, 6 bases at V and 1 base at J, with 12 bases in the middle. Germline CDR1 reads LNHDA; CDR2 reads SQIVND (reference sequence). The CDR3 loop spans 14 amino acids. The chain's CDR3 is CASRKGRGNTEAFF. CDR3 coding DNA: TGTGCCAGTAGGAAGGGCAGGGGGAACACTGAAGCTTTCTTT.

The V call is TRBV6-6, the J call TRBJ2-1, with D unresolved. Germline-derived CDR1 and CDR2 are MNHNY and SVGAGI (reference sequence). CDR3 length: 16 amino acids. Deletions cut 0 bases from V and 9 bases from J, with 18 bases between. CDR3 amino acids: CASSYSAGPKTSEQFF. CDR3 DNA sequence: TGTGCCAGCAGTTACTCTGCAGGTCCTAAAACAAGTGAGCAGTTCTTC.